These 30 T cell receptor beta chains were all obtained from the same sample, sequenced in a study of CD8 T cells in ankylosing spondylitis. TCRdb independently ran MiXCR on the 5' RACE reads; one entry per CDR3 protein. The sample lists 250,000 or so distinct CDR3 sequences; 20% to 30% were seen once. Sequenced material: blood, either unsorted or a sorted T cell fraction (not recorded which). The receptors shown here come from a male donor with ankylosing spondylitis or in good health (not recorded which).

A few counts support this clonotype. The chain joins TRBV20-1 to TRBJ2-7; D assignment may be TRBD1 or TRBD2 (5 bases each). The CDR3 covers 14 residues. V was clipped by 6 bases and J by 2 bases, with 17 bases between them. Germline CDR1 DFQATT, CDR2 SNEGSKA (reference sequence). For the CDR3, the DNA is TGCAGTGCCAGCTCCTATCTGGGGGCCTACGAGCAGTACTTC. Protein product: CSASSYLGAYEQYF.

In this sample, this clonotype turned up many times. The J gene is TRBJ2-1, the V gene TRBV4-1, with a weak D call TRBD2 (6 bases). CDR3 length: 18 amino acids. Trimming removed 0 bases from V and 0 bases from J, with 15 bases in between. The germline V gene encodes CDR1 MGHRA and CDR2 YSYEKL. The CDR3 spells CASSQEGRTIRSYNEQFF. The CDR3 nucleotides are TGCGCCAGCAGCCAAGAGGGAAGGACTATCCGCTCCTACAATGAGCAGTTCTTC.

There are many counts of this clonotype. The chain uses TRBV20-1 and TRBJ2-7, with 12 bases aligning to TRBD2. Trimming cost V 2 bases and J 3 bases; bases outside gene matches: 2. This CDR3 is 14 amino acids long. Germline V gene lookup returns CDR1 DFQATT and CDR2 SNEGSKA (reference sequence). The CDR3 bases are TGCAGTGCTAGACCGGGACTAGCGGGCTACGAGCAGTACTTC. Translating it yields CSARPGLAGYEQYF.

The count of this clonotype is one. The CDR3 region is CAWRDKTPSSYNEQFF. The CDR3 DNA is TGTGCCTGGAGGGACAAGACCCCTTCCTCCTACAATGAGCAGTTCTTC. This chain joins TRBV30 and TRBJ2-1; D is possibly TRBD1 (5 bases). The CDR3 covers 16 residues. Trimming removed 3 bases from V and 0 bases from J, with 15 bases in between. Germline loops: CDR1 GTSNPN, CDR2 SVGIG (reference sequence).

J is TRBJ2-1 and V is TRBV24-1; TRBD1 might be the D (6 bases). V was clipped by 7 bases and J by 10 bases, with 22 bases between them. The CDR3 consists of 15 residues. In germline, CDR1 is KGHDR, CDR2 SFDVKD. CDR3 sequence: CATSASVAPTGEQFF. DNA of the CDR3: TGTGCCACCAGCGCCTCGGTGGCACCTACAGGGGAGCAGTTCTTC.

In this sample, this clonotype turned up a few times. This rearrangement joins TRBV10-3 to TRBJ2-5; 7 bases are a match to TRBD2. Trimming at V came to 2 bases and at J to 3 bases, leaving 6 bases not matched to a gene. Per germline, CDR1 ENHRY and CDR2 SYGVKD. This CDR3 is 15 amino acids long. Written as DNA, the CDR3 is TGTGCCATCAGTGAGGATGGCGGGGGAGAAGAGACCCAGTACTTC. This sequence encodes CAISEDGGGEETQYF.

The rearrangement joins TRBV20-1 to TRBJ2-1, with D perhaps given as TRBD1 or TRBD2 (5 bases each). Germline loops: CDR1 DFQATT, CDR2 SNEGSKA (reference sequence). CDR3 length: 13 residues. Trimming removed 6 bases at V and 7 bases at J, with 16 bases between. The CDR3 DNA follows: TGCAGTGCAAACTCCGGGACGGGGAATGAGCAGTTCTTC. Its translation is CSANSGTGNEQFF.

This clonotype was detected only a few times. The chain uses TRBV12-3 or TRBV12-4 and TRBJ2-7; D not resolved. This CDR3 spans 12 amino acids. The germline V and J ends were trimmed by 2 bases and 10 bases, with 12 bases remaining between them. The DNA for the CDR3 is TGTGCCAGCAGTTTACGCCGCGCTAGTCAGTACTTC. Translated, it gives CASSLRRASQYF.

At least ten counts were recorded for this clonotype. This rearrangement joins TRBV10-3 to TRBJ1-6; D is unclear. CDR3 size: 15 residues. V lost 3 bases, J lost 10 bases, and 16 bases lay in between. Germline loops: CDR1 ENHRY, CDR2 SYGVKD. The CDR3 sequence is CAISDFSRLGSPLHF. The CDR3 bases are TGTGCCATCAGTGATTTCTCACGTTTGGGCTCACCCCTCCACTTT.

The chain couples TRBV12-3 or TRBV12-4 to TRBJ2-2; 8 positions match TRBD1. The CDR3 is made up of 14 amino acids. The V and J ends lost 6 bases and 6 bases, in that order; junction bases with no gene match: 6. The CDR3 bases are TGTGCCAGCAGCTGGACAGGGCCGTCCGGGGAGCTGTTTTTT. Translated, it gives CASSWTGPSGELFF.

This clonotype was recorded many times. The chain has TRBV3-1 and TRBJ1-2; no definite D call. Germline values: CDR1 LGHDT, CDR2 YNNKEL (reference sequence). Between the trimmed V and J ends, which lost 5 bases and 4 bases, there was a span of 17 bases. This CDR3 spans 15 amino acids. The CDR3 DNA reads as TGTGCCAGCAGCTTCCGACAACCTCGGGGCTATGGCTACACCTTC. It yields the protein CASSFRQPRGYGYTF.

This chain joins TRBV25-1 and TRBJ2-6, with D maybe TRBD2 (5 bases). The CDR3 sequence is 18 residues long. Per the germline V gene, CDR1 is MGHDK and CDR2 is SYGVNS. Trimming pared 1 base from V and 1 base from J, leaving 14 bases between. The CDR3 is CASSELIPGVSGANVLTF. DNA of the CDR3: TGTGCCAGCAGTGAATTGATTCCCGGGGTATCTGGGGCCAACGTCCTGACTTTC.

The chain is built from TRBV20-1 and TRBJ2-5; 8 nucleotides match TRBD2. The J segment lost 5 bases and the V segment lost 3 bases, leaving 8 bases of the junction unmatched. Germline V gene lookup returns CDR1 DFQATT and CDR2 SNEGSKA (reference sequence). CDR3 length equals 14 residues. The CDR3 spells CSARPGGGEETQYF. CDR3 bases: TGCAGTGCTAGGCCGGGGGGGGGCGAGGAGACCCAGTACTTC.

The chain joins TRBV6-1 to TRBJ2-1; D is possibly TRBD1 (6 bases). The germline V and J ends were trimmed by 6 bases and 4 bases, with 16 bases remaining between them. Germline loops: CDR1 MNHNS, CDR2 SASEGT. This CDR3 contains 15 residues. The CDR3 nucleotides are TGTGCCAGCAGAGTGGGACACCCGACATACAATGAGCAGTTCTTC. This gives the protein CASRVGHPTYNEQFF.

The CDR3 protein is CSASGWRGGPNEQFF. Written as DNA, the CDR3 is TGCAGTGCTAGTGGATGGCGGGGGGGGCCCAATGAGCAGTTCTTC. The chain employs TRBV20-1 and TRBJ2-1; 9 bases are a match to TRBD2. The CDR3 has 15 residues. Looked up from germline, CDR1 is DFQATT and CDR2 is SNEGSKA (reference sequence). The V and J ends lost 3 bases and 6 bases, in that order; junction bases with no gene match: 9.

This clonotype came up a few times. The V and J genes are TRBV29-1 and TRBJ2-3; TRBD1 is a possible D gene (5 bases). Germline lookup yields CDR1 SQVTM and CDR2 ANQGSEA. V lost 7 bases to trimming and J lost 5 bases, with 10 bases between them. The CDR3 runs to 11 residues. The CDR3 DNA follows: TGCAGCGAAATGACAGAAGATACGCAGTATTTT. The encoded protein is CSEMTEDTQYF.

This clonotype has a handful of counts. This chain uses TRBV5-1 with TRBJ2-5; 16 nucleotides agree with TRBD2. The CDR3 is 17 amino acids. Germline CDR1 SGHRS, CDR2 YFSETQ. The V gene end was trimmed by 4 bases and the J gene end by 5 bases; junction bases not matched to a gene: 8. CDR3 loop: CASSGGTSGGAEETQYF. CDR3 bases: TGCGCCAGCAGCGGAGGGACTAGCGGGGGGGCCGAGGAGACCCAGTACTTC.

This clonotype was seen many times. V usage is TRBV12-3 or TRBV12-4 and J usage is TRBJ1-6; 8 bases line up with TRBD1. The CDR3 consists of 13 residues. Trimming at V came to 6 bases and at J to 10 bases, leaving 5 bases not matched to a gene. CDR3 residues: CASRSGGESPLHF. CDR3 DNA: TGTGCCAGCAGGTCAGGGGGCGAATCACCCCTCCACTTT.

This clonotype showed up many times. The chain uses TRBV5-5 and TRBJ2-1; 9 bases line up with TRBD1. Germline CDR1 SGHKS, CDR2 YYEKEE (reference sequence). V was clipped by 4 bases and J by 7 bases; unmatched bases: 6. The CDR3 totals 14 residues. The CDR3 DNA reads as TGTGCCAGCAGCCGGACAGGGGAGAGAAATGAGCAGTTCTTC. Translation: CASSRTGERNEQFF. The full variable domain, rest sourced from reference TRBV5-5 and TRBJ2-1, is DAGVTQSPTHLIKTRGQQVTLRCSPISGHKSVSWYQQVLGQGPQFIFQYYEKEERGRGNFPDRFSARQFPNYSSELNVNALLLGDSALYLCASSRTGERNEQFFGPGTRLTVL.

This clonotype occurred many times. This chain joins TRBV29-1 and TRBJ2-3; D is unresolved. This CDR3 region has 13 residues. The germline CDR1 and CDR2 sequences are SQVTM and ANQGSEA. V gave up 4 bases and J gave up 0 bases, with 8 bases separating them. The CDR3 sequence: CSVAGRSTDTQYF. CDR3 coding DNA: TGCAGCGTTGCGGGCAGGAGCACAGATACGCAGTATTTT.

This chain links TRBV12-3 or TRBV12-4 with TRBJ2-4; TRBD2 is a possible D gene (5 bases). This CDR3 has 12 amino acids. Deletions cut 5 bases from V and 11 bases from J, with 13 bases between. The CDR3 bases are TGTGCCAGCAGTCGTGGATCCGGGGTTCAGTACTTC. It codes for CASSRGSGVQYF.

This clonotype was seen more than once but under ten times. The CDR3 DNA is TGTGCCAGCAGCTTAGCGGTCGGCAAACAGGAGTCAACTAATGAAAAACTGTTTTTT. This codes for CASSLAVGKQESTNEKLFF. V and J are TRBV7-8 and TRBJ1-4; possibly TRBD1 for D (5 bases). Germline values: CDR1 SGHVS, CDR2 FQNEAQ. Trimming removed 0 bases at V and 0 bases at J, with 17 bases between. The CDR3 is 19 amino acids.

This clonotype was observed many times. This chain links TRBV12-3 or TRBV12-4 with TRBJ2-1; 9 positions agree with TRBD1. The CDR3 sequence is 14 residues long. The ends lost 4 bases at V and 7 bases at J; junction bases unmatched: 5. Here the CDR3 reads CASSSGTGYNEQFF. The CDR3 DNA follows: TGTGCCAGCAGTTCCGGGACAGGGTATAATGAGCAGTTCTTC.

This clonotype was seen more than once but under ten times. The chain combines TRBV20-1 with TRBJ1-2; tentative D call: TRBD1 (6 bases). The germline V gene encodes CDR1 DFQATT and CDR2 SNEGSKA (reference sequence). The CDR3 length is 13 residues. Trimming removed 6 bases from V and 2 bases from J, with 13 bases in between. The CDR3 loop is CSAWDNRNYGYTF. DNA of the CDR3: TGCAGTGCGTGGGACAATCGGAACTATGGCTACACCTTC.

The CDR3 DNA is TGTGCCAGCAGCCGACCAGGGCGCACAGATACGCAGTATTTT. Translated: CASSRPGRTDTQYF. V usage is TRBV12-3 or TRBV12-4 and J usage is TRBJ2-3; possibly TRBD1 for D (5 bases). Trimming shortened V by 6 bases and J by 1 base, and 11 bases separated the two germline ends. CDR3 length equals 14 residues.

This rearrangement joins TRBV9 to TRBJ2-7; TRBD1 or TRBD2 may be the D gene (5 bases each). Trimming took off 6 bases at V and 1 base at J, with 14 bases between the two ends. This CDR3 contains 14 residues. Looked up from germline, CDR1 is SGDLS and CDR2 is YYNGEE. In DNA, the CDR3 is TGTGCCAGCACCGGAGCCGAGGGGTCCTACGAGCAGTACTTC. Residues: CASTGAEGSYEQYF.

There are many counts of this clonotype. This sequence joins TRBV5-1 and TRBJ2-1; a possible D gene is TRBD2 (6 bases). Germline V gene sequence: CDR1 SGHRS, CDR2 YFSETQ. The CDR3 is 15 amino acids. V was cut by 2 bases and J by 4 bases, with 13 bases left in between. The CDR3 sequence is CASSFMAGIYNEQFF. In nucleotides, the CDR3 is TGCGCCAGCAGCTTTATGGCGGGAATTTACAATGAGCAGTTCTTC.

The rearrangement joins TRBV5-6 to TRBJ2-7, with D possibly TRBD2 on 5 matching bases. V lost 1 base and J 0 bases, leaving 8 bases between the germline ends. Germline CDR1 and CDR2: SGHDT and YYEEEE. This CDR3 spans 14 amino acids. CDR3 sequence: CASSLLGDSYEQYF. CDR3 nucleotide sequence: TGTGCCAGCAGCTTGTTGGGAGACTCCTACGAGCAGTACTTC. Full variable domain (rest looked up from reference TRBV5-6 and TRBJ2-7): DAGVTQSPTHLIKTRGQQVTLRCSPKSGHDTVSWYQQALGQGPQFIFQYYEEEERQRGNFPDRFSGHQFPNYSSELNVNALLLGDSALYLCASSLLGDSYEQYFGPGTRLTVT.

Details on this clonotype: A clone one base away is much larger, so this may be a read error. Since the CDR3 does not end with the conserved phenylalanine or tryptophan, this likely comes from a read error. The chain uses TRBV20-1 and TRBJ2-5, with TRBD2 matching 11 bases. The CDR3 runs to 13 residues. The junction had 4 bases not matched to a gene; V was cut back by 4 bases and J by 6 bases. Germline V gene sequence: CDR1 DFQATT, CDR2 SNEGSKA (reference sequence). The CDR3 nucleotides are TGCAGTGCTAATCTAGCGGGGGGAAAGACCCAGTACTAC. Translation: CSANLAGGKTQYY.

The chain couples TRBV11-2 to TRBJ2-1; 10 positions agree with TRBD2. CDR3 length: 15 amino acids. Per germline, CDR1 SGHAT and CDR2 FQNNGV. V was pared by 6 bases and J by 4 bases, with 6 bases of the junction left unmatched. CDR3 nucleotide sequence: TGTGCCAGCAGAGTAGCGGGGGGCCCTTACAATGAGCAGTTCTTC. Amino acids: CASRVAGGPYNEQFF.